This T cell receptor (beta chain) is from a study of identical twins (dated by TCRdb to between 2015 and 2016). Background for the entire study: The study deep-sequenced TCR alpha and beta repertoires from monozygotic twins, unrelated adults of various ages and cord blood to test whether fetal clonotypes persist. To rule out contamination, the twin experiments were replicated at different times with different library preparation protocols. The investigation overall reported the following: Abundant cord blood beta clonotypes carried fewer insertions; young adult naive repertoires showed a weaker similar trend, while memory repertoires showed none. Invariant T cells such as MAIT and iNKT could partly confound zero-insertion analyses, although diverse VJ usage argued against such confounding for most clonotypes. Recombination models systematically underestimated out-of-frame TCR alpha sharing in monozygotic twins but agreed with sharing between unrelated individuals. The excess sharing between twins in beta out-of-frame sequences was weaker because fewer shared sequences reduced the signal-to-noise ratio. Conclusions relied on cross-sectional statistical analysis, since the same donors could not be followed over many years. Compared with coincidental sharing between unrelated individuals, out-of-frame TCR alpha sequences shared between twins had an excess of sequences with low generation probability.

To prepare the library, 5' RACE was applied. The run used an Illumina HiSeq 2000. A universal primer binding site was added through template switching, and the final cDNA carried a unique molecular identifier so that TCR cDNA molecules could be counted accurately. First-strand cDNA for TCR alpha and beta chains was synthesized from specific primers in the conserved constant-segment region. To control for contamination, each cDNA library was double barcoded with a SMART-Mk sample barcode plus Illumina barcodes. TruSeq adapter sequences and Illumina sample barcodes were added in two successive PCR steps. Sequencing of the TCR alpha and beta cDNA libraries was done on the Illumina HiSeq platform using custom primers. From the authors' description of their analysis: Raw reads were processed with MiGEC to extract unique molecular identifiers, and MiXCR was used to determine CDR3 positions. For each individual, recombination models were inferred using an EM algorithm with the repgenHMM and IGoR tools. Shared clonotypes were analyzed with the tcR package in R, and sharing was normalized by the product of cloneset sizes. Out-of-frame nonproductive sequences were analyzed to study raw recombination free of thymic and clonal selection effects. TCRdb cleaned the public reads at Q25 with fastp, built clones with MiXCR and kept in-frame beta chains. Entries are consolidated by CDR3 protein sequence, retaining the most common genes and DNA. For this entry, the V and J calls and clone size follow TCRdb and not the study's own pipeline. A total of 200,000 to 250,000 distinct CDR3 sequences appear in this sample, about 13% of them only once. The ten largest clones represent roughly 4% of the sample.

This clonotype was seen a handful of times. It lacks a known antigen. Base qualities are not at hand, and no much larger clone is one base apart. All donors were healthy Caucasians. Three pairs of female monozygotic twins, all aged roughly 18 to 30 years, made up the twin cohort. Miltenyi CD45RO+ enrichment and human naive T-cell isolation kits were used to isolate memory (CD45RO+) and naive T cells from PBMC. These records were also assigned to another study, of yellow fever vaccine responses in identical twins. As described in the second report: According to the authors, in identical twins the way T cells responded to vaccination appeared partly convergent and partly personalized. Focusing on identical twins, the study followed the T cell clones that responded to the vaccine, and did so with precision.

This sequence originates from a young woman in good health. The sample comprised memory (CD45RO+) T cells sorted from blood. In the paper's terms, the cell subset or site label means: CD45RO+ enriched T cells.

This receptor carries the CDR3 CASSGSGLADTDTQYF. At the DNA level, the sequence is TGTGCCAGCAGCGGGTCAGGACTAGCCGACACAGATACGCAGTATTTT. The chain was built from TRBV3-1 and TRBJ2-3; TRBD2 matches 8 bases in the middle. Trimming removed 5 bases from V and 2 bases from J; the gene matches leave 9 bases unexplained. CDR3 length: 16 amino acids, cysteine to phenylalanine. Of the read, only the CDR3 DNA is kept; its 48 bases are in frame from base 1. Reading the germline V gene (reference sequence) gives CDR1 LGHDT and CDR2 YNNKEL.